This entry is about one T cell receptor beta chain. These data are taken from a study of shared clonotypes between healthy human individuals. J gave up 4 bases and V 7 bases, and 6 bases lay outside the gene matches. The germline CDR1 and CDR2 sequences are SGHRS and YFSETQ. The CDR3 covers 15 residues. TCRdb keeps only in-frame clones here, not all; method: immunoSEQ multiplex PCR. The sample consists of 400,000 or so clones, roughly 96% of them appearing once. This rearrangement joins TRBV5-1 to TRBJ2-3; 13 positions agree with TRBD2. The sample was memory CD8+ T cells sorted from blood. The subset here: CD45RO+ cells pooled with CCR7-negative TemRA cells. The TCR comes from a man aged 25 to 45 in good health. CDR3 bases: TGCGCCAGCGGGCGGACTAGCGGGAGTGCAGATACGCAGTATTTT. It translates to CASGRTSGSADTQYF.